Given below is one T cell receptor (beta chain) in context. What it binds is unknown. The data were taken from a study of identical twins. Whole-study findings and limits: Abundant cord blood beta clonotypes carried fewer insertions; memory repertoires showed none. Out-of-frame alpha sequences shared by twins were enriched for low generation probability.

The CDR3 totals 14 residues. CDR1 DFQATT and CDR2 SNEGSKA come from the germline V gene (reference sequence). V lost 6 bases to trimming and J lost 3 bases; unmatched junction nucleotides: 11. Each CDR3 protein gets one entry after TCRdb re-called the 5' RACE reads with MiXCR. The sample carries about 730,000 distinct CDR3 sequences, around 21% recorded once. The same data also contributed to another study, on T cells expressing NK-cell markers. That paper states: Sorted CD3+CD56+NKG2C+, CD3+CD56+NKG2C- and CD3+CD56-NKG2C+ T cells provided the TCR beta repertoires. Restricting sorting to alpha-beta TCR T cells was achieved in several experiments by an anti-gamma-delta TCR antibody.

The source is a woman aged 18 to 35 in good health. The source material was PBMCs. The V and J genes are TRBV20-1 and TRBJ2-7; 7 bases fit TRBD1. CDR3 sequence (DNA): TGCAGTGCCCCAGACAGGGCACTAAACTACGAGCAGTACTTC. It is translated as CSAPDRALNYEQYF.